This TCR beta chain appears in the sequencing data of a study of response to subunit inactivated influenza vaccine. The study, taken as a whole, reports: The authors proposed limited new T cell recruitment per seasonal influenza vaccination.

Each CDR3 protein gets one entry after TCRdb re-called the RT-PCR reads with MiXCR. The sample has hundreds of thousands of distinct CDR3 sequences, approximately 17% seen once. The CDR3 runs 16 residues. V shed 2 bases and J shed 0 bases, with 13 bases lying between them. Germline CDR1 reads MDHEN; CDR2 reads SYDVKM. This clonotype was seen a few times. Antigen: not known. The sample here was PBMCs from blood, taken roughly 5 days after vaccination. The gene calls are TRBV28 and TRBJ1-2, with D perhaps matching TRBD1 (6 bases). The clonotype comes from a man between 50 and 59 years old who received an inactivated influenza vaccine. CDR3 nucleotides: TGTGCCAGCAGTTTAACAGGGCACCAAGCTAACTATGGCTACACCTTC. It codes for CASSLTGHQANYGYTF.